Below, 3 T cell receptor beta chains from the same sample are listed, as sequenced in a study of CXCR3-negative and CXCR3-positive naive CD8 T cells (dated by TCRdb to about 2019). The sample was run on a NextSeq 550. The Human TCR Profiling Kit (MiLaboratory) was used to prepare UMI-labeled 5' RACE TRB cDNA libraries. After the reads were reprocessed by TCRdb, one entry was made per CDR3 protein sequence, with no DNA. This sample's table contains about 9,000 distinct CDR3 sequences. About 2.1% of the sample comes from the top ten. Sequencing was done on a sample of naive CXCR3- CD8+ T cells from blood. In the paper's terms, the cell subset or site label means: CD45RO-CCR7+CD27+CD95- naive CD8+ T cells lacking CXCR3 (TNR3-). The receptor set was obtained from a human donor in good health. Some clones in this sample may be carry-over from other donors' samples.

The gene calls are TRBV13 and TRBJ2-1; the D call from TCRdb, TRBD1, cannot be confirmed without DNA. Looked up from germline, CDR1 is PRHDT and CDR2 is FYEKMQ (reference sequence). The CDR3 covers 12 residues. This CDR3 reads CASSRTGNEQFF.

The chain is built from TRBV21-1 and TRBJ1-1. TRBV21-1 is a listed pseudogene. CDR3 length equals 14 residues. CDR3: CASSNFRVSTEAFF.

This clonotype ranks as medium-sized in terms of frequency. The chain uses TRBV28 and TRBJ1-1. This CDR3 spans 12 amino acids. Germline V lookup: CDR1 MDHEN, CDR2 SYDVKM. This CDR3 reads CASRRPNTEAFF.